This is a list of T cell receptor beta chains from one sample in a study of T cells in Graves' hyperthyroidism and ophthalmopathy. TCRdb fed the multiplex PCR reads into MiXCR, producing one record per CDR3 protein. The data contain around 570,000 distinct CDR3 sequences, 15% to 20% of them singletons. Input material: blood. The receptors derive from a man aged 35 to 55 with Graves' ophthalmopathy. Each CDR3 is given with its conserved first and last residue. Fields, in order: clone size, J gene, D gene, V gene, CDR3 protein, CDR3 DNA. The D gene is left open where the match is weak. Clone sizes are given selectively: once, few, many, or a class where the clone is expanded.

NA | TRBJ1-1 | NA | TRBV12-3/TRBV12-4 | CASSLVGSGDTEAFF | TGTGCCAGCAGTTTGGTGGGGAGCGGGGACACTGAAGCTTTCTTT
many | TRBJ2-7 | TRBD1 | TRBV12-3/TRBV12-4 | CASTYRDSNYEQYF | TGTGCCAGCACCTACCGGGACAGCAACTACGAGCAGTACTTC
NA | TRBJ1-1 | TRBD1 | TRBV2 | CASSHDRGEAFF | TGTGCCAGCAGCCATGACAGGGGTGAAGCTTTCTTT
few | TRBJ2-3 | NA | TRBV9 | CASSVVPESDTQYF | TGTGCCAGCAGCGTAGTCCCCGAGTCGGATACGCAGTATTTT
NA | TRBJ2-1 | TRBD1 | TRBV6-6 | CASSYSVTGGSNEQFF | TGTGCCAGCAGTTACTCGGTGACAGGGGGCTCGAATGAGCAGTTCTTC
NA | TRBJ2-3 | NA | TRBV9 | CASSPEGGGTDTQYF | TGTGCCAGCAGCCCAGAGGGGGGAGGCACAGATACGCAGTATTTT
NA | TRBJ2-7 | TRBD2 | TRBV27 | CASSSGLVKTYEQYF | TGTGCCAGCAGTTCCGGACTAGTCAAGACCTACGAGCAGTACTTC
NA | TRBJ1-6 | NA | TRBV12-3/TRBV12-4 | CASSLRLASPLHF | TGTGCCAGCAGTTTACGACTAGCCTCACCCCTCCACTTT
few | TRBJ1-5 | NA | TRBV19 | CASSRDNYQPQHF | TGTGCCAGTAGTAGGGACAATTATCAGCCCCAGCATTTT
once | TRBJ1-1 | NA | TRBV19 | CASSIGGGNTEAFF | TGTGCCAGTAGTATAGGAGGGGGGAACACTGAAGCTTTCTTT
many | TRBJ2-1 | NA | TRBV20-1 | CSARDSVALPYNEQFF | TGCAGTGCTAGGGATTCCGTAGCCCTCCCATACAATGAGCAGTTCTTC
NA | TRBJ1-2 | TRBD1 | TRBV6-1 | CASSTDRFYGYTF | TGTGCCAGCAGTACGGACAGGTTCTATGGCTACACCTTC
NA | TRBJ2-2 | TRBD1 | TRBV30 | CAVSGTGVPTGELFF | TGTGCCGTATCCGGGACAGGGGTTCCCACCGGGGAGCTGTTTTTT
NA | TRBJ2-1 | TRBD2 | TRBV12-3/TRBV12-4 | CASSLSSGIFNEQFF | TGTGCCAGCAGTTTATCCAGCGGGATTTTCAATGAGCAGTTCTTC
many | TRBJ1-3 | NA | TRBV18 | CASSADSGNTTYF | TGTGCCAGCTCGGCGGACTCTGGAAACACCACATATTTT
many | TRBJ2-1 | TRBD1 | TRBV5-1 | CASSTGQPNEYNEQFF | TGCGCCAGCAGCACGGGACAGCCTAATGAATACAATGAGCAGTTCTTC
many | TRBJ1-5 | NA | TRBV3-1 | CASSQKSGFGPQHF | TGTGCCAGCAGCCAAAAGAGTGGGTTCGGGCCCCAGCATTTT
NA | TRBJ2-7 | NA | TRBV6-1 | CASSEVVAYEQYF | TGTGCCAGCAGTGAAGTGGTCGCTTACGAGCAGTACTTC
once | TRBJ2-3 | TRBD2 | TRBV5-1 | CASSTTTSEADTQYF | TGCGCCAGCAGCACCACGACTAGCGAGGCAGATACGCAGTATTTT
NA | TRBJ2-3 | NA | TRBV28 | CASSFDRVRETDTQYF | TGTGCCAGCAGTTTCGATCGAGTTAGGGAAACAGATACGCAGTATTTT
NA | TRBJ2-4 | NA | TRBV28 | CASKEGALAKNIQYF | TGTGCCAGCAAGGAAGGGGCTCTAGCCAAAAACATTCAGTACTTC
many | TRBJ2-7 | TRBD2 | TRBV11-2 | CASSPVGGWTYEQYF | TGTGCCAGCAGCCCCGTCGGGGGGTGGACCTACGAGCAGTACTTC
few | TRBJ2-1 | NA | TRBV7-9 | CASSLSVAGWEQFF | TGTGCCAGCAGCTTATCTGTGGCGGGCTGGGAGCAGTTCTTC
many | TRBJ2-3 | TRBD2 | TRBV20-1 | CSASAISGSGTTHDTQYF | TGCAGTGCTAGTGCCATTAGCGGGAGTGGGACAACACACGATACGCAGTATTTT
NA | TRBJ2-5 | NA | TRBV5-1 | CASSLGYRETQYF | TGCGCCAGCAGCTTGGGCTACCGGGAGACCCAGTACTTC
many | TRBJ2-1 | TRBD2 | TRBV20-1 | CSGLSGVGEQFF | TGCAGTGGGTTGAGCGGGGTAGGGGAGCAGTTCTTC
many | TRBJ1-1 | NA | TRBV11-2 | CASSLKSNTEAFF | TGTGCCAGCAGCCTGAAAAGTAACACTGAAGCTTTCTTT
few | TRBJ2-5 | NA | TRBV7-7 | CASSLDPALETQYF | TGTGCTAGCAGCTTAGACCCGGCCCTGGAGACCCAGTACTTC
many | TRBJ2-5 | NA | TRBV20-1 | CSAGRFQETQYF | TGCAGTGCCGGGCGGTTTCAAGAGACCCAGTACTTC
few | TRBJ2-2 | TRBD2 | TRBV3-1 | CASRGLANTGELFF | TGTGCCAGCAGGGGACTAGCGAACACCGGGGAGCTGTTTTTT
many | TRBJ1-1 | NA | TRBV28 | CASKPGSLPNTEAFF | TGTGCCAGCAAACCCGGTTCTCTACCAAACACTGAAGCTTTCTTT
NA | TRBJ1-5 | TRBD1 | TRBV19 | CASSHRQGHNQPQHF | TGTGCCAGTAGCCACCGACAGGGACACAATCAGCCCCAGCATTTT
few | TRBJ2-3 | NA | TRBV5-1 | CASSLTETTDTQYF | TGCGCCAGCAGCTTGACAGAGACCACAGATACGCAGTATTTT
few | TRBJ2-7 | TRBD1 | TRBV27 | CASRLSGQAYYEQYF | TGTGCCAGCAGGCTTTCGGGACAGGCTTACTACGAGCAGTACTTC
many | TRBJ2-7 | NA | TRBV28 | CASSLGHSYEQYF | TGTGCCAGCAGTTTGGGCCACTCCTACGAGCAGTACTTC
NA | TRBJ1-3 | NA | TRBV2 | CASSDAIPSGNTIYF | TGTGCCAGCAGTGATGCCATTCCCTCTGGAAACACCATATATTTT
few | TRBJ2-3 | TRBD2 | TRBV18 | CASSPGTSGRPTDTQYF | TGTGCCAGCTCACCTGGTACTAGCGGGCGTCCCACAGATACGCAGTATTTT
NA | TRBJ2-3 | NA | TRBV14 | CASSHLGRSTDTQYF | TGTGCCAGCAGCCATCTAGGCAGAAGCACAGATACGCAGTATTTT
many | TRBJ2-7 | TRBD2 | TRBV20-1 | CSARDLLAGGPYEQYF | TGCAGTGCTAGAGATCTGCTAGCGGGCGGACCCTACGAGCAGTACTTC
NA | TRBJ2-6 | NA | TRBV29-1 | CSVEEKRGGANVLTF | TGCAGCGTTGAAGAGAAGAGAGGTGGGGCCAACGTCCTGACTTTC
NA | TRBJ2-7 | NA | TRBV7-2 | CASSLQRDSAEQYF | TGTGCCAGCAGCTTACAACGGGATTCCGCCGAGCAGTACTTC
many | TRBJ2-7 | NA | TRBV20-1 | CSARPFSGTSYEQYF | TGCAGTGCTAGACCATTCTCCGGGACTTCCTACGAGCAGTACTTC
NA | TRBJ2-5 | TRBD2 | TRBV5-1 | CASSPTSGRQETQYF | TGCGCCAGCAGCCCCACTAGCGGGAGACAAGAGACCCAGTACTTC